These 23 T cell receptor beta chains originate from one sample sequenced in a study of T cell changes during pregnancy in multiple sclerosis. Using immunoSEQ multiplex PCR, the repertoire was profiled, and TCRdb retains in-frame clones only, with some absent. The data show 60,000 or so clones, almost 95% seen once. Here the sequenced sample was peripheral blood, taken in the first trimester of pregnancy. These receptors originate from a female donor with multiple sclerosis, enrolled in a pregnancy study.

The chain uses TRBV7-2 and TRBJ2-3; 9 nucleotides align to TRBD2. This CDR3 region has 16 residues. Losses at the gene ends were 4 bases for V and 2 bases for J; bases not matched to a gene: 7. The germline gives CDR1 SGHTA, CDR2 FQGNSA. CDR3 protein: CASSSYSGGNTDTQYF. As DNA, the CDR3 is TGTGCCAGCAGCTCCTATAGCGGGGGAAACACAGATACGCAGTATTTT.

CDR3 sequence (DNA): TGTGCCAGCAGCTTAGCTACAGGGGGCGTCACTGAAGCTTTCTTT. Amino acids: CASSLATGGVTEAFF. The rearrangement uses TRBV7-9 and TRBJ1-1; 9 nucleotides align to TRBD1. CDR1 and CDR2 from the germline V gene are SEHNR and FQNEAQ (reference sequence). The CDR3 totals 15 residues. The V gene end was trimmed by 0 bases and the J gene end by 4 bases; junction bases not matched to a gene: 3.

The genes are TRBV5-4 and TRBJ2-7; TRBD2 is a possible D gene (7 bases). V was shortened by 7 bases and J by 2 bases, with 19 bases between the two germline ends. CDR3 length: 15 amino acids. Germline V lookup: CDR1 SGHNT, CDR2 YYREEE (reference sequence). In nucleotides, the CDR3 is TGTGCCAGCGGACTTAGGGGGGGCGGCACCTACGAGCAGTACTTC. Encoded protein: CASGLRGGGTYEQYF.

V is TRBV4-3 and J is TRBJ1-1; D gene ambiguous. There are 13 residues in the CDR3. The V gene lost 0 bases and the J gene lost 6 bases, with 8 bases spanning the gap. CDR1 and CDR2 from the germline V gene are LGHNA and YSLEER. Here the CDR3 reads CASSQDGGSEAFF. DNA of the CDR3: TGCGCCAGCAGCCAAGACGGAGGTTCTGAAGCTTTCTTT.

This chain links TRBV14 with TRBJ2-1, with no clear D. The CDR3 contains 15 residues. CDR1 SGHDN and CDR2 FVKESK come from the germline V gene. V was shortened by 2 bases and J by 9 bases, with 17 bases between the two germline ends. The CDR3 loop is CASSQLIQRGGEQFF. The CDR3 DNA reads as TGTGCCAGCAGCCAATTAATCCAGAGAGGTGGTGAGCAGTTCTTC.

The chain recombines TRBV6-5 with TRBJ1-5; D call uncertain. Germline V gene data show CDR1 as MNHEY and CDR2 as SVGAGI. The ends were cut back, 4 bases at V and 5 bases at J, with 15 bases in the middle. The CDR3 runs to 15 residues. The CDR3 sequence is CASSSQDERDQPQHF. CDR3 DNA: TGTGCCAGCAGTTCCCAGGACGAGCGGGATCAGCCCCAGCATTTT.

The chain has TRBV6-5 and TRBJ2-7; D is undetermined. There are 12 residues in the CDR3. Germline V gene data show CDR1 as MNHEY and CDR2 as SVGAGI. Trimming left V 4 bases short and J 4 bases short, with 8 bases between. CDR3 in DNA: TGTGCCAGCAGTTCGACATCGTACGAGCAGTACTTC. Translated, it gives CASSSTSYEQYF.

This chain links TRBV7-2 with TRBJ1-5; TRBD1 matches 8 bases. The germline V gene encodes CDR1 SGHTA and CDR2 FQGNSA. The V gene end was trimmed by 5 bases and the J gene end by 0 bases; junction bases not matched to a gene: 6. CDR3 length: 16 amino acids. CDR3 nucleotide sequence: TGTGCCAGCAGCGCCCGACAGGGGAATAGCAATCAGCCCCAGCATTTT. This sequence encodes CASSARQGNSNQPQHF.

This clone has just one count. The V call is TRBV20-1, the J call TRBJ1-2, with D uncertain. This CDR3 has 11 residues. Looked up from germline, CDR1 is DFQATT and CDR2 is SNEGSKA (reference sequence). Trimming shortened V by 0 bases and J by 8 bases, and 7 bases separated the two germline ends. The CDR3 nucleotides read TGCAGTGCTAGAGAGAGGTTCGGCTACACCTTC. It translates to CSARERFGYTF.

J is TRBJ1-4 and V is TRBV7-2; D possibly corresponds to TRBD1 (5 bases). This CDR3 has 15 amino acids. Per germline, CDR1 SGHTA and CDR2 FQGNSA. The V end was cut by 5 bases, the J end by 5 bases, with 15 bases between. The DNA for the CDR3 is TGTGCCAGCAGCGCCGAGGGACTTAAGAATGAAAAACTGTTTTTT. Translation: CASSAEGLKNEKLFF.

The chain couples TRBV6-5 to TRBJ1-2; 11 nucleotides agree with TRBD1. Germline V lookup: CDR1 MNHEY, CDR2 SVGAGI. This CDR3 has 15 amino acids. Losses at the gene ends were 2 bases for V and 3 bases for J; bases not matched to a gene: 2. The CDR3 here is CASSYEGQGDYGYTF. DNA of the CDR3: TGTGCCAGCAGTTACGAGGGACAGGGGGACTATGGCTACACCTTC.

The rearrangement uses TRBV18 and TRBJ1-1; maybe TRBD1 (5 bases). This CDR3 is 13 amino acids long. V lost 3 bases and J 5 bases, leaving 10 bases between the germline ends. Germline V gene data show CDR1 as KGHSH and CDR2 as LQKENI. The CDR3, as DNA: TGTGCCAGCTCACCGCGACAGTTGACTGAAGCTTTCTTT. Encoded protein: CASSPRQLTEAFF. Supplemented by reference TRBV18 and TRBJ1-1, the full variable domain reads NAGVMQNPRHLVRRRGQEARLRCSPMKGHSHVYWYRQLPEEGLKFMVYLQKENIIDESGMPKERFSAEFPKEGPSILRIQQVVRGDSAAYFCASSPRQLTEAFFGQGTRLTVV.

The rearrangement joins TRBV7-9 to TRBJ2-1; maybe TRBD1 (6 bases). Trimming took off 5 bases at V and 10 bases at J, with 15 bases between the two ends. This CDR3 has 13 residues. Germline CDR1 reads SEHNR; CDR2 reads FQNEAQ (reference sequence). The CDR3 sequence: CASSSRGASEQFF. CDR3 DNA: TGTGCCAGCAGCAGCAGGGGAGCGTCCGAGCAGTTCTTC.

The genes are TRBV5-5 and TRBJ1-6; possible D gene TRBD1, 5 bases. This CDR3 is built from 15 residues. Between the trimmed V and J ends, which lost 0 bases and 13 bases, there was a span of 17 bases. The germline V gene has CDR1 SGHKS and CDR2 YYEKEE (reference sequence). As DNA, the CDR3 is TGTGCCAGCAGCTTGGGGCCGGGACGACTAGGGCCCCTCCACTTT. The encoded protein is CASSLGPGRLGPLHF.

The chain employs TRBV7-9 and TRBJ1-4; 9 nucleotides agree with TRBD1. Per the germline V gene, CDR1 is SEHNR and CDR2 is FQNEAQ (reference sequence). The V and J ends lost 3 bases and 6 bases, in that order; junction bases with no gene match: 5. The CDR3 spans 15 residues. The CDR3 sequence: CASSFGDRADEKLFF. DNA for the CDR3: TGTGCCAGCAGCTTCGGGGACAGGGCGGATGAAAAACTGTTTTTT.

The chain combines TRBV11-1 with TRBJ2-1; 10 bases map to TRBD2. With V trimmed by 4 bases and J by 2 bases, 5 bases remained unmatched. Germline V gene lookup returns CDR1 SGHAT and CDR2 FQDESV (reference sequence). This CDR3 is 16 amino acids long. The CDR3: CASSWRAGGTYNEQFF. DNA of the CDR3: TGTGCCAGCAGCTGGAGAGCGGGGGGGACCTACAATGAGCAGTTCTTC.

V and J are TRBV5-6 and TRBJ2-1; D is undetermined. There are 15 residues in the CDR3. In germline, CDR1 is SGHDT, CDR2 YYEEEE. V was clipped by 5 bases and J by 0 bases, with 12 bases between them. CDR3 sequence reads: CASSPPGASYNEQFF. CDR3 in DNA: TGTGCCAGCAGTCCCCCCGGAGCCTCCTACAATGAGCAGTTCTTC. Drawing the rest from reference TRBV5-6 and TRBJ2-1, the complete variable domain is DAGVTQSPTHLIKTRGQQVTLRCSPKSGHDTVSWYQQALGQGPQFIFQYYEEEERQRGNFPDRFSGHQFPNYSSELNVNALLLGDSALYLCASSPPGASYNEQFFGPGTRLTVL.

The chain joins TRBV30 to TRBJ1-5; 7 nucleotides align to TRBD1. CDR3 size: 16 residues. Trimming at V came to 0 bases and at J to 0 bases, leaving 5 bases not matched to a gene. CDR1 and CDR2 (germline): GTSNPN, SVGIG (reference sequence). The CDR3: CAWSVGQTNSNQPQHF. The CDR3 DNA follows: TGTGCCTGGAGTGTGGGACAGACAAATAGCAATCAGCCCCAGCATTTT.

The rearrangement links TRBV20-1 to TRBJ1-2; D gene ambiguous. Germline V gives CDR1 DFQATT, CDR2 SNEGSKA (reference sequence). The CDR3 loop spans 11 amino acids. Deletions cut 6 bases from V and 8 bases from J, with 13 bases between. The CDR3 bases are TGCAGTGCCTTATCCCGCGGCGGCTACACCTTC. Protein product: CSALSRGGYTF.

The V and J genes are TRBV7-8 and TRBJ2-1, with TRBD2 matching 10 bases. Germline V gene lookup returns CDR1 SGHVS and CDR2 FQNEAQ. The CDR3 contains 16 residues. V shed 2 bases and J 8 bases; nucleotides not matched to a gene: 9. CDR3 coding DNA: TGTGCCAGCAGCTTACTCGAGCGGGGGGGCATAGATGAGCAGTTCTTC. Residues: CASSLLERGGIDEQFF.

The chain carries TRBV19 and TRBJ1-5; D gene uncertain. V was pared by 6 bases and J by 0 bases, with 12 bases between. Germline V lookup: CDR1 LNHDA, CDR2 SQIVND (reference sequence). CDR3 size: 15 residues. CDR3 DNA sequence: TGTGCCAGTAGGGCTAGGCTTCATAGCAATCAGCCCCAGCATTTT. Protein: CASRARLHSNQPQHF.

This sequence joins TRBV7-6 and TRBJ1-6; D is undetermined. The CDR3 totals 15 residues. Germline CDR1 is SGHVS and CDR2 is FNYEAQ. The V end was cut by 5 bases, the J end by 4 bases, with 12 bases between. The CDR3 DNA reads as TGTGCCAGCAGCCCCCTGTCGGGATATAATTCACCCCTCCACTTT. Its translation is CASSPLSGYNSPLHF.

The CDR3 DNA is TGTGCCAGCAGTTACTATCACTTTGGCGAGCAGTACTTC. Residues: CASSYYHFGEQYF. J is TRBJ2-7 and V is TRBV6-5; D remains ambiguous. CDR1 is MNHEY and CDR2 is SVGAGI in the germline V gene. V shed 1 base and J shed 6 bases, with 10 bases lying between them. This CDR3 region has 13 residues.